This T cell receptor beta chain is from a study of early stage breast cancer tumors. The wider study: ER+/PR+/HER2- status applied to about 80% of the 16 invasive breast tumors. The study, taken as a whole, reports: Most shared enriched TCRB sequences were commonly generated ones.

By share, this clone ranks as medium-sized (0.01 to 0.1%). Its antigen is unknown. The method was immunoSEQ multiplex PCR; TCRdb's version includes in-frame clones alone and lacks a portion of them. The sample gives fewer than 30,000 clones, roughly 78% of which show up once; over 9.5% is in the top ten. CDR1 and CDR2 (germline): SGHDN, FVKESK. V dropped 4 bases and J dropped 0 bases, with 10 bases sitting between them. This CDR3 has 14 residues. The sample comprised blood. This receptor was identified in a person aged 55-75 years with breast cancer. The chain carries TRBV14 and TRBJ2-7; D perhaps matches TRBD1 (6 bases). CDR3 DNA: TGTGCCAGCAGCCCCAGGGGCGCCTCCTACGAGCAGTACTTC. Protein product: CASSPRGASYEQYF. Combining the CDR3 with reference TRBV14 and TRBJ2-7 gives the whole variable domain EAGVTQFPSHSVIEKGQTVTLRCDPISGHDNLYWYRRVMGKEIKFLLHFVKESKQDESGMPNNRFLAERTGGTYSTLKVQPAELEDSGVYFCASSPRGASYEQYFGPGTRLTVT.